This T cell receptor beta chain is drawn from a study of beta chain features in type 1 diabetes. Isolated RNA was reverse transcribed in full, so expressed TCRB transcripts were sequenced. Clones were sequenced by immunoSEQ multiplex PCR, and TCRdb holds only the in-frame ones, with some missing. Altogether 250,000 to 300,000 clones are present, about 7.8% being singletons, with the ten largest covering roughly 1%. The TCR comes from a young woman in good health. Sequencing used central memory CD4+ T cells from blood.

The CDR3 region has the DNA TGTGCCAGCAGGGACCTTTCGAAGCTTTACGACATTCAGTACTTC. This sequence encodes CASRDLSKLYDIQYF. This rearrangement joins TRBV6-5 to TRBJ2-4; D not certain. Germline V CDR1 and CDR2: MNHEY, SVGAGI. V shed 6 bases and J shed 8 bases, with 20 bases lying between them. The CDR3 is made up of 15 amino acids.